These 14 T cell receptor beta chains originate from one sample sequenced in a study of early T cells in non-severe SARS-CoV-2 infection. TCRdb recomputed calls from the 5' RACE reads with MiXCR, one row per CDR3 protein. The repertoire holds tens of thousands of distinct CDR3 sequences, almost 6% seen once, with 7.6% in the top ten. Sequenced: whole blood. Receptor source: an adult who was a healthcare worker with PCR-confirmed SARS-CoV-2 infection or an uninfected control (not recorded which).

This clonotype has a count of ten or more. The genes are TRBV19 and TRBJ2-7, with TRBD2 identical over 7 bases. The V gene's germline CDR1 is LNHDA and CDR2 SQIVND (reference sequence). The CDR3 length is 17 residues. The trim removed 2 bases at V and 3 bases at J, leaving 13 bases unmatched. The CDR3 protein is CASSITRGTHGRYEQYF. The CDR3 region has the DNA TGTGCCAGTAGTATAACGCGGGGGACCCACGGTCGCTACGAGCAGTACTTC.

This clonotype was recorded at least ten times. The CDR3 bases are TGTGCCAGCAGCTTAGGGCACAACACTGAAGCTTTCTTT. Protein sequence: CASSLGHNTEAFF. The chain combines TRBV7-8 with TRBJ1-1; D uncertain. The germline V gene encodes CDR1 SGHVS and CDR2 FQNEAQ. The CDR3 length is 13 residues. V was cut by 1 base and J by 2 bases, with 5 bases left in between.

J is TRBJ2-7 and V is TRBV29-1; 7 nucleotides line up with TRBD2. Germline loops: CDR1 SQVTM, CDR2 ANQGSEA. With V trimmed by 4 bases and J by 6 bases, 6 bases remained unmatched. The CDR3 sequence is 12 residues long. The CDR3: CSVVAGGAEQYF. CDR3 DNA sequence: TGCAGCGTTGTAGCGGGTGGAGCCGAGCAGTACTTC.

This clonotype appeared a few times. J is TRBJ2-7 and V is TRBV20-1, with D perhaps TRBD1 (5 bases). CDR1 is DFQATT and CDR2 is SNEGSKA in the germline V gene (reference sequence). Trimming took off 6 bases at V and 5 bases at J, with 26 bases between the two ends. The CDR3 runs to 16 residues. In DNA form, the CDR3 reads TGCAGTGCCTCCACTTTTTTAGGCATCAGGGATAACGAGCAGTACTTC. It is translated as CSASTFLGIRDNEQYF.

At least ten counts were recorded for this clonotype. The CDR3 nucleotides are TGTGCCAGCGGGATGCGGGGGGGCCAGTATTTT. This gives the protein CASGMRGGQYF. The chain recombines TRBV27 with TRBJ2-3; 9 positions match TRBD2. This CDR3 comprises 11 residues. J was trimmed by 12 bases and V by 8 bases; bases with no gene match: 6. The germline gives CDR1 MNHEY, CDR2 SMNVEV (reference sequence).

This clonotype was seen ten or more times. This chain connects TRBV18 to TRBJ1-6, with D uncertain. Between the trimmed V and J ends, which lost 5 bases and 9 bases, there was a span of 14 bases. Per the germline V gene, CDR1 is KGHSH and CDR2 is LQKENI. The CDR3 sequence is 14 residues long. The CDR3 sequence: CASSGSRVASPLHF. CDR3 in DNA: TGTGCCAGCTCAGGGAGCCGAGTCGCTTCACCCCTCCACTTT. The entire variable domain, with the rest obtained from reference TRBV18 and TRBJ1-6, is as follows: NAGVMQNPRHLVRRRGQEARLRCSPMKGHSHVYWYRQLPEEGLKFMVYLQKENIIDESGMPKERFSAEFPKEGPSILRIQQVVRGDSAAYFCASSGSRVASPLHFGNGTRLTVT.

This clonotype was seen ten or more times. V and J are TRBV6-6 and TRBJ2-1, with a possible D match to TRBD2 (5 bases). Germline CDR1 MNHNY, CDR2 SVGAGI (reference sequence). CDR3 length equals 14 residues. The ends were cut back, 6 bases at V and 6 bases at J, with 15 bases in the middle. The CDR3 bases are TGTGCCAGCAGCCTTTACCGAGGGCGCAATGAGCAGTTCTTC. Protein product: CASSLYRGRNEQFF.

This clonotype was counted ten times or more. The V gene is TRBV6-6, the J gene TRBJ2-3, with D uncertain. Germline lookup yields CDR1 MNHNY and CDR2 SVGAGI (reference sequence). V shed 6 bases and J shed 2 bases, with 9 bases lying between them. The CDR3 runs to 13 residues. The CDR3 coding sequence is TGTGCCAGCAGCGGGCCTCTCACAGATACGCAGTATTTT. Amino acids: CASSGPLTDTQYF.

This clonotype was seen repeatedly, ten times or more. The rearrangement links TRBV12-3 or TRBV12-4 to TRBJ1-5; no firm D call. V was shortened by 6 bases and J by 1 base, with 13 bases between the two germline ends. This CDR3 contains 15 residues. CDR3 in DNA: TGTGCCAGCAGGGCTCTCGGGGTGAGCAATCAGCCCCAGCATTTT. It encodes CASRALGVSNQPQHF.

The sample holds many counts of this clonotype. The chain uses TRBV27 and TRBJ1-2; the D gene is possibly TRBD1 (5 bases). This CDR3 has 14 residues. Trimming took 5 bases from V and 4 from J, leaving 14 bases between them. The germline V gene encodes CDR1 MNHEY and CDR2 SMNVEV (reference sequence). CDR3 sequence: CASSPDGGAYGYTF. As DNA, the CDR3 is TGTGCCAGCAGTCCGGACGGCGGGGCCTATGGCTACACCTTC.

This clonotype was counted at least ten times. V usage is TRBV19 and J usage is TRBJ2-1, with a tentative D call TRBD1 (7 bases). The V end lost 5 bases, the J end lost 7 bases, and 21 bases lay between the germline ends. This CDR3 spans 16 amino acids. In germline, CDR1 is LNHDA, CDR2 SQIVND (reference sequence). The CDR3 DNA follows: TGTGCCAGTAGTCCTCTGACAGGGATACGGGGGAATGAGCAGTTCTTC. Translation gives CASSPLTGIRGNEQFF.

This clonotype was seen ten or more times. CDR3 DNA: TGTGCCAGCAGTGAATGGACCGACACAGATACGCAGTATTTT. Residues: CASSEWTDTDTQYF. The V gene is TRBV2, the J gene TRBJ2-3; D is uncertain. Looked up from germline, CDR1 is SNHLY and CDR2 is FYNNEI. This CDR3 contains 14 residues. Trimming stripped 2 bases from V and 2 bases from J, with 8 bases between.

This clonotype was counted ten times or more. V is TRBV5-6 and J is TRBJ2-7; D ambiguous. Germline V gene data show CDR1 as SGHDT and CDR2 as YYEEEE. V was clipped by 0 bases and J by 3 bases, with 4 bases between them. This CDR3 comprises 12 residues. As DNA, the CDR3 is TGTGCCAGCAGCTTGGGTGTCTACGAGCAGTACTTC. Its translation is CASSLGVYEQYF.

This clonotype has at least ten counts. The chain links TRBV4-2 to TRBJ2-3; D might be TRBD1 (6 bases). Germline values: CDR1 LGHNA, CDR2 YNFKEQ. Trimming left V 4 bases short and J 2 bases short, with 13 bases between. The CDR3 sequence is 15 residues long. CDR3 sequence reads: CASSPSGQNTDTQYF. The CDR3 nucleotides read TGTGCCAGCAGCCCCTCAGGACAGAACACAGATACGCAGTATTTT.